Shown below are 30 T cell receptor beta chains from a single sample sequenced in a study of response to subunit inactivated influenza vaccine. TCRdb reanalysed the RT-PCR reads using MiXCR and keeps one entry per CDR3 protein. The table lists roughly 700,000 distinct CDR3 sequences, approximately 15% of them singletons. The material was PBMCs from blood, obtained about 14 days before vaccination. The receptors here all came from a man in his fifties or sixties who received an inactivated influenza vaccine.

There are many counts of this clonotype. The gene calls are TRBV4-3 and TRBJ2-1; D unresolved. CDR1 and CDR2 (germline): LGHNA, YSLEER. V shed 0 bases and J shed 2 bases, with 11 bases lying between them. This CDR3 has 16 residues. CDR3 in DNA: TGCGCCAGCAGCCAAGACCCTGTAGGAACCTACAATGAGCAGTTCTTC. Translating gives CASSQDPVGTYNEQFF.

This chain links TRBV7-2 with TRBJ2-7; D possibly matches TRBD1 or TRBD2 (6 bases each). CDR1 and CDR2 (germline): SGHTA, FQGNSA. The V and J ends lost 5 bases and 1 base respectively, with 18 bases between them. The CDR3 contains 16 residues. The chain's CDR3 is CASSLTGAGYSYEQYF. As DNA, the CDR3 is TGTGCCAGCAGCCTTACGGGGGCAGGGTATTCCTACGAGCAGTACTTC.

The J gene is TRBJ2-5, the V gene TRBV5-1, with TRBD1 matching over 7 bases. The germline V gene has CDR1 SGHRS and CDR2 YFSETQ. The length of the CDR3 is 17 residues. Trimming took 1 base from V and 1 from J; bases not matched to a gene: 10. The CDR3 loop reads CASSLSNWYRGQETQYF. The CDR3 nucleotides read TGCGCCAGCAGCTTGAGCAATTGGTACAGGGGCCAAGAGACCCAGTACTTC.

At least ten counts were recorded for this clonotype. The chain is built from TRBV3-1 and TRBJ1-1; no clear D. The germline gives CDR1 LGHDT, CDR2 YNNKEL (reference sequence). CDR3 size: 16 residues. V was cut by 0 bases and J by 0 bases, with 11 bases left in between. The CDR3 is CASSQDTAIMNTEAFF. CDR3 nucleotide sequence: TGTGCCAGCAGCCAAGATACGGCGATCATGAACACTGAAGCTTTCTTT.

This clonotype was recorded at least ten times. V usage is TRBV28 and J usage is TRBJ2-3; 11 nucleotides match TRBD2. CDR3 length equals 16 residues. CDR1 MDHEN and CDR2 SYDVKM come from the germline V gene. The J segment lost 0 bases and the V segment lost 5 bases, leaving 4 bases of the junction unmatched. CDR3 protein: CASSMGLAASTDTQYF. Here the CDR3 DNA reads TGTGCCAGCAGTATGGGACTAGCGGCCAGCACAGATACGCAGTATTTT.

Only a few counts were recorded for this clonotype. The rearrangement joins TRBV6-5 to TRBJ2-1; maybe TRBD2 (5 bases). The CDR3 has 14 residues. CDR1 and CDR2 from the germline V gene are MNHEY and SVGAGI. V was trimmed by 0 bases and J by 8 bases, leaving 11 bases between them. The CDR3 here is CASSYSRRADEQFF. The DNA of the CDR3 is TGTGCCAGCAGTTACTCGAGGCGGGCCGATGAGCAGTTCTTC.

The chain links TRBV4-2 to TRBJ1-1; maybe TRBD1 (5 bases). Trimming shortened V by 0 bases and J by 8 bases, and 10 bases separated the two germline ends. The V gene's germline CDR1 is LGHNA and CDR2 YNFKEQ. The CDR3 is 13 amino acids. The CDR3 nucleotides are TGTGCCAGCAGCCAAGAGAGACAGCAGGAAGCTTTCTTT. This sequence encodes CASSQERQQEAFF.

The rearrangement joins TRBV27 to TRBJ2-1; perhaps D is TRBD1 or TRBD2 (6 bases each). Germline V gene sequence: CDR1 MNHEY, CDR2 SMNVEV (reference sequence). This CDR3 region has 13 residues. Trimming removed 4 bases from V and 10 bases from J, with 14 bases in between. The DNA for the CDR3 is TGTGCCAGCAGTTCGAACAGGGAGGAAGAGCAGTTCTTC. It specifies CASSSNREEEQFF.

This clonotype was counted only a few times. This sequence joins TRBV4-1 and TRBJ2-7, with TRBD1 matching over 9 bases. The CDR3 has 17 amino acids. CDR1 and CDR2 from the germline V gene are MGHRA and YSYEKL. V dropped 1 base and J dropped 1; count of bases not matched to a gene: 8. The CDR3 nucleotides are TGCGCCAGCAGCCAAGGGGATTACAGGGGGCTATCCTACGAGCAGTACTTC. Protein: CASSQGDYRGLSYEQYF.

This clonotype was counted a few times. The chain joins TRBV24-1 to TRBJ2-3; 9 nucleotides agree with TRBD1. Germline-derived CDR1 and CDR2 are KGHDR and SFDVKD. The CDR3 covers 17 residues. The V gene end was trimmed by 7 bases and the J gene end by 2 bases; junction bases not matched to a gene: 12. The CDR3 reads CATSRGSGQGITDTQYF. The CDR3 DNA sequence: TGTGCCACCAGCAGGGGTTCGGGACAGGGAATCACAGATACGCAGTATTTT.

CDR3 in DNA: TGTGCCAGCAGCCGAACAGAGGGCAAGGCCTACGAGCAGTACTTC. This encodes CASSRTEGKAYEQYF. The rearrangement links TRBV11-1 to TRBJ2-7, with D perhaps matching TRBD2 (5 bases). Deletions cut 5 bases from V and 2 bases from J, with 16 bases between. CDR1 is SGHAT and CDR2 is FQDESV in the germline V gene (reference sequence). The CDR3 contains 15 residues.

This clonotype was counted a few times. V gene TRBV6-1 combines with J gene TRBJ2-7; tentative D call: TRBD1 (6 bases). The CDR3 loop spans 15 amino acids. Trimming pared 0 bases from V and 0 bases from J, leaving 9 bases between. Germline values: CDR1 MNHNS, CDR2 SASEGT. The chain's CDR3 is CASSEAGANSYEQYF. The CDR3 DNA reads TGTGCCAGCAGTGAAGCGGGGGCCAACTCCTACGAGCAGTACTTC.

This clonotype showed up many times. The V gene is TRBV12-3 or TRBV12-4, the J gene TRBJ2-2, with 12 bases fitting TRBD2. The V and J ends lost 5 bases and 6 bases, in that order; junction bases with no gene match: 1. This CDR3 is 14 amino acids long. CDR3: CASSTSGGSGELFF. The CDR3 bases are TGTGCCAGCAGTACTAGCGGGGGGTCCGGGGAGCTGTTTTTT.

This clonotype was seen only a few times. The rearrangement joins TRBV4-3 to TRBJ2-3; 9 positions match TRBD1. V trimming: 4 bases; J trimming: 6 bases; junction bases outside the gene matches: 11. Germline V gives CDR1 LGHNA, CDR2 YSLEER. The CDR3 runs 16 residues. CDR3 coding DNA: TGCGCCAGCAGCCCGGGGACAGGGCGTTTCACCGATACGCAGTATTTT. This sequence encodes CASSPGTGRFTDTQYF.

This clonotype was seen at least ten times. The V and J genes are TRBV6-2 or TRBV6-3 and TRBJ2-3; D is ambiguous. The CDR3 loop spans 12 amino acids. CDR1 MNHEY and CDR2 SVGEGT come from the germline V gene. V shed 5 bases and J shed 6 bases, with 9 bases lying between them. The CDR3 DNA sequence: TGTGCCAGCAGTAGCTTCGGGGATACGCAGTATTTT. This sequence encodes CASSSFGDTQYF.

This chain links TRBV20-1 with TRBJ2-3; D unclear. From germline, CDR1 is DFQATT and CDR2 SNEGSKA (reference sequence). The CDR3 has 13 residues. V shed 7 bases and J shed 0 bases, with 11 bases lying between them. CDR3 residues: CSVYARSTDTQYF. CDR3 nucleotides: TGCAGTGTATACGCCAGAAGCACAGATACGCAGTATTTT.

The chain combines TRBV27 with TRBJ2-7; weak D call: TRBD2 (6 bases). This CDR3 is 16 amino acids long. V lost 2 bases, J lost 2 bases, and 16 bases lay in between. CDR1 MNHEY and CDR2 SMNVEV come from the germline V gene (reference sequence). The CDR3 sequence: CASSLAGGLGTYEQYF. The CDR3 DNA reads as TGTGCCAGCAGTTTAGCCGGGGGACTTGGGACCTACGAGCAGTACTTC.

V and J are TRBV10-3 and TRBJ2-2; 10 nucleotides match TRBD1. This CDR3 comprises 15 residues. V trimming: 8 bases; J trimming: 5 bases; junction bases outside the gene matches: 8. Germline CDR1 is ENHRY and CDR2 is SYGVKD. CDR3 DNA: TGTGCCATCCAAACCAGGGACAGGGGAACCGGGGAGCTGTTTTTT. The encoded protein is CAIQTRDRGTGELFF.

V gene TRBV29-1 combines with J gene TRBJ2-4; a possible D gene is TRBD1 (6 bases). V dropped 6 bases and J dropped 0 bases, with 12 bases sitting between them. This CDR3 comprises 14 residues. The germline CDR1 and CDR2 sequences are SQVTM and ANQGSEA. This CDR3 is CSVRGHLAKNIQYF. The CDR3 nucleotides read TGCAGCGTGAGGGGACACCTAGCCAAAAACATTCAGTACTTC.

The sample holds a few counts of this clonotype. The rearrangement joins TRBV20-1 to TRBJ2-3, with a possible D match to TRBD2 (6 bases). The CDR3 is 14 amino acids. From germline, CDR1 is DFQATT and CDR2 SNEGSKA (reference sequence). V lost 7 bases and J 8 bases, leaving 22 bases between the germline ends. CDR3 nucleotide sequence: TGCAGTGGGACCGGGACTGGCAAAGTGGGTACGCAGTATTTT. Its translation is CSGTGTGKVGTQYF.

This clonotype was observed a few times. This chain connects TRBV5-1 to TRBJ2-3; 14 bases map to TRBD2. CDR1 is SGHRS, CDR2 YFSETQ, per germline. The CDR3 consists of 16 residues. V lost 4 bases to trimming and J lost 3 bases; unmatched junction nucleotides: 4. The CDR3 DNA follows: TGCGCCAGCAGCAAGGGACTAGCGGGAGCAACAGATACGCAGTATTTT. It translates to CASSKGLAGATDTQYF.

CDR3 bases: TGTGCCAGCAGTTACATACTGAACACCGGGGAGCTGTTTTTT. Protein sequence: CASSYILNTGELFF. The V call is TRBV6-5, the J call TRBJ2-2; D is undetermined. Trimming shortened V by 2 bases and J by 1 base, and 5 bases separated the two germline ends. CDR1 and CDR2 from the germline V gene are MNHEY and SVGAGI. This CDR3 has 14 residues.

This clonotype was seen a few times. The chain links TRBV21-1 to TRBJ2-7; the DNA was not used to check the table's D call, TRBD2. TRBV21-1 is classified as a pseudogene. The CDR3 sequence is 10 residues long. Here the CDR3 reads CASPIGGRYF. The DNA of the CDR3 is TGTGCCAGCCCTATAGGCGGGAGATACTTC.

This clonotype was recorded many times. This chain uses TRBV4-2 with TRBJ1-2, with TRBD1 identical over 7 bases. V lost 4 bases, J lost 0 bases, and 2 bases stayed unmatched. The CDR3 covers 14 residues. Germline assignment: CDR1 LGHNA and CDR2 YNFKEQ. The CDR3 coding sequence is TGTGCCAGCAGCCCCCAGGGGGCTAACTATGGCTACACCTTC. Amino acid sequence: CASSPQGANYGYTF.

The chain combines TRBV5-1 with TRBJ1-1; a possible D gene is TRBD1 (6 bases). V dropped 2 bases and J dropped 2 bases, with 10 bases sitting between them. CDR3 length equals 14 residues. Per germline, CDR1 SGHRS and CDR2 YFSETQ. This CDR3 reads CASSFPQGNTEAFF. The CDR3, as DNA: TGCGCCAGCAGCTTCCCACAGGGAAACACTGAAGCTTTCTTT.

This clonotype occurred many times. The chain uses TRBV7-9 and TRBJ1-2; D unclear. The CDR3 is 15 amino acids. V lost 1 base to trimming and J lost 0 bases, with 9 bases between them. The V gene's germline CDR1 is SEHNR and CDR2 FQNEAQ (reference sequence). The CDR3 here is CASSLGQLANYGYTF. As DNA, the CDR3 is TGTGCCAGCAGCTTAGGGCAGCTCGCTAACTATGGCTACACCTTC.

This clonotype occurred a few times. The CDR3 here is CATSEGRGIETQYF. The DNA for the CDR3 is TGTGCCACCAGTGAAGGCAGGGGGATAGAGACCCAGTACTTC. The chain joins TRBV24-1 to TRBJ2-5; 7 nucleotides match TRBD1. This CDR3 region has 14 residues. Germline assignment: CDR1 KGHDR and CDR2 SFDVKD. J gave up 4 bases and V 4 bases, and 5 bases lay outside the gene matches.

The chain combines TRBV20-1 with TRBJ2-1; a possible D gene is TRBD1 (5 bases). This CDR3 has 14 residues. With 6 bases removed from V and 7 bases from J, the gap between germline ends came to 19 bases. CDR1 and CDR2 from the germline V gene are DFQATT and SNEGSKA (reference sequence). The CDR3 DNA reads as TGCAGTGCCCCAGGGCGCCCGTCGTGGAATGAGCAGTTCTTC. It codes for CSAPGRPSWNEQFF.

This chain joins TRBV5-5 and TRBJ2-3; 7 bases fit TRBD2. The germline V gene encodes CDR1 SGHKS and CDR2 YYEKEE (reference sequence). The J segment lost 1 base and the V segment lost 4 bases, leaving 9 bases of the junction unmatched. This CDR3 has 16 amino acids. The chain's CDR3 is CASSLEASGRTDTQYF. Written as DNA, the CDR3 is TGTGCCAGCAGCCTTGAGGCTAGCGGACGCACAGATACGCAGTATTTT.

The V call is TRBV5-5, the J call TRBJ2-5; TRBD2 agrees at 9 bases. This CDR3 region has 16 residues. CDR1 is SGHKS, CDR2 YYEKEE, per germline (reference sequence). J lost 9 bases, V lost 0 bases, and 12 bases had no gene match. The CDR3 protein is CASSLAGTSQPGAQYF. The CDR3 nucleotides are TGTGCCAGCAGCTTGGCCGGGACTAGCCAACCAGGGGCCCAGTACTTC.